What follows describes a single T cell receptor (beta chain). Which antigen it targets is not known. It has no much larger one-base neighbor in the sample; base qualities were not kept. From each donor, a single peripheral blood sample of about 100 mL on average was drawn into heparinised tubes. Naive, central memory, regulatory and stem cell-like memory CD4+ T cells were sorted on a BD FACSAria II using a panel including CD45RO, CCR7, CD25, CD127, CD95 and CD27. All sorted populations exceeded 95% purity. PBMCs were isolated immediately by Lymphoprep density gradient centrifugation and stained directly without culture. So that batch effects would be minimized, each experiment stained and sorted samples in pairs, pairing one healthy donor with one patient. This entry belongs to a study of beta chain features in type 1 diabetes (dated by TCRdb to 2017 to 2018). General notes on the study: No differences in mean age, gender distribution, total cell number or subset yield were found between patients and healthy donors. In the study, recently diagnosed type 1 diabetes patients and matched healthy donors were compared on the TCRB repertoires of their sorted circulating CD4+ T cell subsets. A total of 85 million to 140 million sorted cells were examined across all samples, and the number of cells per subset was strongly correlated with RNA yield. Naive and central memory subsets were obtained from all 30 or so donors, but regulatory and stem cell-like memory subsets were isolated from only 8 patients and 8 healthy donors.

The CDR3 measures 16 amino acids from cysteine to phenylalanine. The retained sequence is limited to the CDR3, 48 bases, with the frame set at the first base. Germline trimming amounts to 6 bases on V and 0 bases on J, with 10 as the count of junction bases outside the gene matches. Based on the germline V gene, the CDR1 and CDR2 sequences are MDHEN and SYDVKM. The entire amount of isolated RNA was reverse transcribed using the High Capacity cDNA Reverse Transcription Kit, so the sequenced TCRB transcripts were expressed ones. Deep immunoSEQ sequencing was applied to naive, central memory and regulatory T cell samples, giving an average of about 3.7 million total reads per sample. Sorted cells were lysed in RLT buffer and RNA was extracted with DNase-treated RNeasy Micro or Mini kits, depending on cell number. Each cell subset was processed separately to prevent cross-contamination, with patient and healthy donor samples processed together. The immunoSEQ multiplex PCR was used to amplify TCRB sequences from cDNA, generating 87-bp fragments that spanned the CDR3 region. Sequencing of the amplicons was done on the Illumina HiSeq platform. The study's own analysis went as follows. PCR bias was corrected computationally using synthetic template baselines, and reads within Hamming distance 2 were collapsed, with unmergeable singletons discarded. Reads were aligned against IMGT to assign V, D and J genes, CDR3 length and insertions or deletions at six rearrangement sites. Within each subset, clonotype counts were normalized to the number of sorted cells before true diversity and Gini coefficients were calculated with the tcR R package. The overlap coefficient, calculated on TCRB nucleotide sequences, was used to measure repertoire sharing. Out-of-frame TCRB sequences from naive cells were analyzed to stand in for the pre-selection repertoire. This is the immuneACCESS table as TCRdb keeps it, with only in-frame sequences that have V and J called. A part of the clones is gone; compared with another copy, unresolved V genes explain less than half, and the rest is unexplained. Clone size and V and J calls were adopted from that table, with D and trimming inferred from the DNA. The sample profile shows about 710,000 clones; around 15% of them were found once. The top ten hold less than 0.04% of the sample.

What the work shows at the level of the full study, not this receptor alone: In all four CD4+ subsets, TCRB CDR3 length was moderately but significantly shorter in type 1 diabetes patients. HLA sub-analyses involved small numbers of individuals, so any influence of HLA type on TCRB rearrangement remained unresolved. Naive, central memory and regulatory TCRB repertoires appeared to be more alike among patients than among healthy donors. Because cDNA rather than genomic DNA was sequenced, highly expressing activated cells could have been over-represented, although no difference in activation and CD3 levels was found between groups. At VDJ recombination sites, type 1 diabetes patients had fewer insertions and more deleted nucleotides, which implies abnormalities in thymic rearrangement. PCR may preferentially amplify shorter templates, but because patient and control samples were amplified and corrected together, any resulting skew would affect both groups equally.

The sequence is built from TRBV28 and TRBJ2-7, and TRBD1 aligns with 8 junction nucleotides. The specimen sequenced was naive CD4+ T cells from blood. Per the publication, the cell subset or site label means: true naive CD4+ T cells. This TCR came from a man aged 18 to 29 with type 1 diabetes. The nucleotide sequence reads as follows: TGTGCCAGCAGCACTTGGACAGGGTTGGGCTCCTACGAGCAGTACTTC. Its translation is CASSTWTGLGSYEQYF.